A single T cell receptor beta chain is shown here with its context. Assay: immunoSEQ multiplex PCR; the TCRdb copy retains only in-frame clones and omits some. The sample has some 160,000 clones, 85% seen once. The CDR3 runs to 16 residues. Germline CDR1 SGDLS, CDR2 YYNGEE. V shed 0 bases, J shed 0 bases, and the junction held 4 bases outside the gene matches. This sample stems from a study of blood T cell repertoires in COVID-19. On the study more broadly: Italy, Spain and the United States were the sources of the convalescent and acute COVID-19 samples.

The J gene is TRBJ1-2, the V gene TRBV9; 8 bases are shared with TRBD1. The clonotype was recovered from a woman aged 35 to 49 who had recovered from COVID-19. Sequencing used PBMCs or T cells enriched from blood (not recorded which). The CDR3 is CASSVGDRITNYGYTF. The DNA for the CDR3 is TGTGCCAGCAGCGTAGGGGACAGGATTACTAACTATGGCTACACCTTC.